Below are 21 T cell receptor beta chains sequenced from a single sample in a study of T-cell reconstitution after alpha-beta-depleted transplantation in children. A library of TCRbeta sequences, prepared with unique molecular identifiers, was generated. MiXCR, run by TCRdb on the PCR reads, gives a single entry per CDR3 protein. The repertoire holds about 1,000,000 distinct CDR3 sequences, roughly 29% seen once, with 28% in the top ten. Sequencing was performed on PBMCs, mostly from graft donor cells, taken 360 days after TCRalphabeta/CD19-depleted stem cell transplant. The receptors stem from a boy in the first two years of life who had a stem cell transplant for SCID, so the T cells may come from the graft donor.

This clonotype came up a few times. CDR3 DNA: TGTGCCAGCACCCCAGATGGGAACTACGAGCAGTACTTC. The encoded protein is CASTPDGNYEQYF. The V gene is TRBV6-1, the J gene TRBJ2-7, with D uncertain. Germline CDR1 MNHNS, CDR2 SASEGT. Trimming took off 7 bases at V and 3 bases at J, with 13 bases between the two ends. The CDR3 runs 13 residues.

The V and J genes are TRBV7-9 and TRBJ1-4; TRBD1 agrees at 10 bases. The ends lost 7 bases at V and 6 bases at J; junction bases unmatched: 5. In germline, CDR1 is SEHNR, CDR2 FQNEAQ (reference sequence). This CDR3 spans 14 amino acids. DNA for the CDR3: TGTGCCAGCACCGCCGGGACAGGGGATGAAAAACTGTTTTTT. Translated, it gives CASTAGTGDEKLFF.

This clonotype was detected only a few times. This chain connects TRBV7-2 to TRBJ2-3; D unclear. The V and J ends lost 2 bases and 9 bases respectively, with 12 bases between them. CDR1 is SGHTA and CDR2 is FQGNSA in the germline V gene. CDR3 length: 13 residues. In DNA, the CDR3 is TGTGCCAGCAGCTTACCCGTCCGAAGCACGCAGTATTTT. It codes for CASSLPVRSTQYF.

V usage is TRBV7-2 and J usage is TRBJ2-1; TRBD1 matches 7 bases. V was clipped by 1 base and J by 2 bases; unmatched bases: 5. In germline, CDR1 is SGHTA, CDR2 FQGNSA. The CDR3 consists of 16 residues. CDR3 in DNA: TGTGCCAGCAGCTTAGTAACAGGGGCCACCTACAATGAGCAGTTCTTC. This translates into CASSLVTGATYNEQFF.

The V gene is TRBV6-1, the J gene TRBJ2-2, with no clear D. CDR3 length equals 15 residues. Germline V CDR1 and CDR2: MNHNS, SASEGT. V was clipped by 6 bases and J by 4 bases, with 15 bases between them. CDR3 region: CASRVDLWSTGELFF. The CDR3 coding sequence is TGTGCCAGCAGAGTGGACCTATGGAGCACCGGGGAGCTGTTTTTT.

The chain uses TRBV19 and TRBJ2-2; D unresolved. The CDR3 loop spans 14 amino acids. Trimming pared 8 bases from V and 0 bases from J, leaving 10 bases between. The germline gives CDR1 LNHDA, CDR2 SQIVND (reference sequence). Here the CDR3 DNA reads TGTGCCAGTGCCCCGCGGCCGAACACCGGGGAGCTGTTTTTT. Amino acid sequence: CASAPRPNTGELFF.

The chain couples TRBV7-6 to TRBJ2-7; the match to TRBD1 covers 9 bases. With V trimmed by 8 bases and J by 9 bases, 8 bases remained unmatched. Germline CDR1 and CDR2: SGHVS and FNYEAQ. This CDR3 region has 12 residues. This chain's CDR3 is CASGTGGAGQYF. CDR3 DNA: TGTGCCAGCGGCACAGGGGGCGCGGGGCAGTACTTC.

A single count supports this clonotype. The rearrangement uses TRBV4-1 and TRBJ2-7, with D unclear. CDR1 MGHRA and CDR2 YSYEKL come from the germline V gene. The CDR3 length is 11 residues. V gave up 5 bases and J gave up 9 bases, with 11 bases separating them. The CDR3 spells CASSTGRRQYF. CDR3 bases: TGCGCCAGCAGCACCGGACGGCGGCAGTACTTC.

This clonotype was counted a few times. V usage is TRBV3-1 and J usage is TRBJ2-7; 11 positions match TRBD2. CDR1 is LGHDT, CDR2 YNNKEL, per germline (reference sequence). This CDR3 spans 16 amino acids. V lost 0 bases and J lost 1; bases outside the gene matches: 2. CDR3 in amino acids: CASSQDRTSGSYEQYF. Here the CDR3 DNA reads TGTGCCAGCAGCCAAGATAGGACTAGCGGGTCCTACGAGCAGTACTTC.

The chain joins TRBV12-3 or TRBV12-4 to TRBJ1-6; D call uncertain. This CDR3 contains 13 residues. V was trimmed by 7 bases and J by 8 bases, leaving 12 bases between them. The CDR3 loop is CASTPFQDSPLHF. The CDR3 coding sequence is TGTGCCAGCACCCCCTTTCAGGATTCACCCCTCCACTTT.

This clonotype showed up just a few times. The rearrangement uses TRBV10-3 and TRBJ1-1; perhaps TRBD1 as D (5 bases). In germline, CDR1 is ENHRY, CDR2 SYGVKD. The length of the CDR3 is 12 residues. V was shortened by 5 bases and J by 10 bases, with 14 bases between the two germline ends. This CDR3 is CAISRGGNPAFF. CDR3 coding DNA: TGTGCCATCAGTCGGGGCGGGAATCCAGCTTTCTTT.

V gene TRBV2 combines with J gene TRBJ1-1, with a tentative D call TRBD1 (5 bases). V lost 3 bases, J lost 3 bases, and 8 bases lay in between. The CDR3 extends over 13 amino acids. CDR1 and CDR2 (germline): SNHLY, FYNNEI. This chain's CDR3 is CASSDRVYTEAFF. CDR3 DNA sequence: TGTGCCAGCAGTGACAGGGTGTACACTGAAGCTTTCTTT. Full variable domain (rest looked up from reference TRBV2 and TRBJ1-1): EPEVTQTPSHQVTQMGQEVILRCVPISNHLYFYWYRQILGQKVEFLVSFYNNEISEKSEIFDDQFSVERPDGSNFTLKIRSTKLEDSAMYFCASSDRVYTEAFFGQGTRLTVV.

This clonotype occurred a few times. This chain joins TRBV9 and TRBJ2-3, with TRBD2 as a possible D gene (6 bases). Trimming removed 1 base from V and 7 bases from J, with 10 bases in between. CDR3 length: 13 residues. Germline CDR1 reads SGDLS; CDR2 reads YYNGEE. The CDR3 spells CASSVNGGYTQYF. CDR3 DNA sequence: TGTGCCAGCAGCGTAAATGGAGGGTATACGCAGTATTTT.

This clonotype turned up a few times. The chain employs TRBV9 and TRBJ1-1; D gene ambiguous. CDR1 SGDLS and CDR2 YYNGEE come from the germline V gene. V was shortened by 0 bases and J by 1 base, with 16 bases between the two germline ends. The CDR3 runs to 17 residues. The CDR3 coding sequence is TGTGCCAGCAGCGTAGCTACCCGGATTTCGGAGAACACTGAAGCTTTCTTT. Translation: CASSVATRISENTEAFF.

The chain recombines TRBV11-1 with TRBJ2-7; 11 bases line up with TRBD1. Germline loops: CDR1 SGHAT, CDR2 FQDESV (reference sequence). The J segment lost 3 bases and the V segment lost 1 base, leaving 14 bases of the junction unmatched. CDR3 length equals 19 residues. The CDR3 sequence is CASSLGTGGPRGSDYEQYF. As DNA, the CDR3 is TGTGCCAGCAGCTTAGGGACAGGGGGCCCCCGGGGATCTGACTACGAGCAGTACTTC.

This chain links TRBV18 with TRBJ2-1; 7 nucleotides line up with TRBD1. V lost 4 bases to trimming and J lost 8 bases; unmatched junction nucleotides: 8. The length of the CDR3 is 14 residues. Per germline, CDR1 KGHSH and CDR2 LQKENI. The CDR3 bases are TGTGCCAGCTCACTGAACAGGGGCTTCTATGAGCAGTTCTTC. Translated: CASSLNRGFYEQFF.

V and J are TRBV20-1 and TRBJ2-6; tentatively, D is TRBD1 (6 bases). Germline V gene lookup returns CDR1 DFQATT and CDR2 SNEGSKA (reference sequence). The V end was cut by 5 bases, the J end by 0 bases, with 11 bases between. This CDR3 region has 15 residues. The DNA of the CDR3 is TGCAGTGCTCCGACAGGCCACTCTGGGGCCAACGTCCTGACTTTC. As protein: CSAPTGHSGANVLTF.

V and J are TRBV12-3 or TRBV12-4 and TRBJ2-3; perhaps TRBD1 as D (5 bases). The V gene lost 5 bases and the J gene lost 0 bases, with 15 bases spanning the gap. This CDR3 is built from 16 residues. CDR3 sequence: CASSPLRGGSTDTQYF. In nucleotides, the CDR3 is TGTGCCAGCAGTCCCCTTAGGGGCGGTAGCACAGATACGCAGTATTTT.

This chain links TRBV4-2 with TRBJ2-5; possible D gene TRBD1, 5 bases. Trimming pared 1 base from V and 3 bases from J, leaving 12 bases between. The CDR3 contains 15 residues. The germline V gene encodes CDR1 LGHNA and CDR2 YNFKEQ. This chain's CDR3 is CASSQGQGWEETQYF. The CDR3 DNA sequence: TGTGCCAGCAGCCAAGGGCAGGGTTGGGAAGAGACCCAGTACTTC.

The gene calls are TRBV9 and TRBJ2-3; D gene ambiguous. The CDR3 length is 14 residues. The V gene's germline CDR1 is SGDLS and CDR2 YYNGEE. V shed 2 bases and J shed 4 bases, with 11 bases lying between them. The CDR3 DNA follows: TGTGCCAGCAGCGTCTCTTCGGGCGCAGATACGCAGTATTTT. Translating it yields CASSVSSGADTQYF.

A few counts support this clonotype. The V call is TRBV10-2, the J call TRBJ2-7; TRBD1 matches 9 bases. V trimming: 5 bases; J trimming: 7 bases; junction bases outside the gene matches: 18. This CDR3 region has 17 residues. Per germline, CDR1 WSHSY and CDR2 SAAADI. The chain's CDR3 is CASSSHLVGTGFWEQYF. The CDR3 DNA follows: TGCGCCAGCAGTTCTCACCTCGTCGGGACAGGGTTTTGGGAGCAGTACTTC.